The entry below describes one TCR beta chain. No antigen is known for it. Reverse transcribed after extraction, RNA yielded cDNA as the sequencing template. The method was immunoSEQ multiplex PCR; TCRdb's version includes in-frame clones alone and lacks a portion of them. The sample holds over 35,000 clones, roughly 90% seen once. This sample was included in a study of CD8+ T cells in alopecia areata. Sample treatment: oral pan-JAK inhibitor, 5-10 mg twice daily. The study's findings and limits: The study found higher clonality in lesional than normal scalp, especially in alopecia totalis/universalis. Persistence of many expanded lesional clones was seen in scalp and blood during tofacitinib.

The source material was CD8+ T cells sorted from blood, sampled at week 24, from a patient treated with tofacitinib. This TCR derives from a human donor with alopecia areata.

The CDR3 sequence: CASSEGAASTDTQYF. The DNA for the CDR3 is TGTGCCAGCAGTGAAGGGGCAGCTAGCACAGATACGCAGTATTTT. V usage is TRBV2 and J usage is TRBJ2-3; D gene unclear. The germline V and J ends were trimmed by 1 base and 0 bases, with 8 bases remaining between them. Germline V gene lookup returns CDR1 SNHLY and CDR2 FYNNEI. The CDR3 consists of 15 residues. Drawing the rest from reference TRBV2 and TRBJ2-3, the complete variable domain is EPEVTQTPSHQVTQMGQEVILRCVPISNHLYFYWYRQILGQKVEFLVSFYNNEISEKSEIFDDQFSVERPDGSNFTLKIRSTKLEDSAMYFCASSEGAASTDTQYFGPGTRLTVL.